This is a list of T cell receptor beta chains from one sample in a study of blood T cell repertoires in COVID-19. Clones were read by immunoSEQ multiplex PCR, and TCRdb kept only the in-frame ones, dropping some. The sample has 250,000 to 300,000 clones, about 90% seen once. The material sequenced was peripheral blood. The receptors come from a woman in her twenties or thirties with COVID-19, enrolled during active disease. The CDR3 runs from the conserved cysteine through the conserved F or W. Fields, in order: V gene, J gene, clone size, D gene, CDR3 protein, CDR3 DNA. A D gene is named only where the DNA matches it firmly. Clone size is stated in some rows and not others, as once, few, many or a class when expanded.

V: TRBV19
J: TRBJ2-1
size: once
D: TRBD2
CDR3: CASSPLAGSVNEQFF
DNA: TGTGCCAGTAGTCCACTAGCGGGGTCTGTCAATGAGCAGTTCTTC

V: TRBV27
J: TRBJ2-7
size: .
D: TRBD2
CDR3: CASSSRIAGGPGEQYF
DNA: TGTGCCAGCAGTTCCAGGATAGCGGGGGGTCCCGGGGAGCAGTACTTC

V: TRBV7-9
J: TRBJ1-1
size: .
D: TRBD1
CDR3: CASSPYRGSETEAFF
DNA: TGTGCCAGCAGCCCCTACAGGGGGTCGGAGACTGAAGCTTTCTTT

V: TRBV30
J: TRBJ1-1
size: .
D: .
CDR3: CAWSGQGNTEAFF
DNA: TGTGCCTGGAGTGGGCAGGGGAACACTGAAGCTTTCTTT

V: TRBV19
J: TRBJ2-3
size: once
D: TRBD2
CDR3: CASSIFAGGPDTQYF
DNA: TGTGCCAGTAGTATCTTTGCGGGGGGTCCAGATACGCAGTATTTT

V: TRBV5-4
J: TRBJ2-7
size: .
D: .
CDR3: CASSPWLSDEQYF
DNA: TGTGCCAGCAGCCCGTGGTTGTCAGACGAGCAGTACTTC

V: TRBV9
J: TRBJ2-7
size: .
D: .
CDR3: CASSPLSDSTYEQYF
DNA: TGTGCCAGCAGCCCCCTTTCTGACTCCACCTACGAGCAGTACTTC

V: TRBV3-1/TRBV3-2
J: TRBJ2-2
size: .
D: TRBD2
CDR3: CASSQVGLAENTGELFF
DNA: TGTGCCAGCAGCCAAGTCGGACTAGCGGAGAACACCGGGGAGCTGTTTTTT

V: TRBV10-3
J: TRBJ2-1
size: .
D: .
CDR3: CAISEGLTEQFF
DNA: TGTGCCATCAGTGAGGGGCTGACTGAGCAGTTCTTC

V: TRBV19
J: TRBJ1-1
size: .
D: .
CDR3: CASSITDTEAFF
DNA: TGTGCCAGTAGTATTACGGACACTGAAGCTTTCTTT

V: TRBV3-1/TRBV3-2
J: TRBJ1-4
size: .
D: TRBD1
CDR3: CASSQPPGRQGAEKLFF
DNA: TGTGCCAGCAGCCAGCCCCCAGGACGACAGGGTGCTGAAAAACTGTTTTTT

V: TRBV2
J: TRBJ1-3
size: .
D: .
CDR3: CASSEASYTIYF
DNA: TGTGCCAGCAGTGAAGCATCATACACCATATATTTT

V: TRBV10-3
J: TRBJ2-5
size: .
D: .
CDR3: CAISEPTQFQQETQYF
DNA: TGTGCCATCAGTGAACCCACCCAATTTCAGCAAGAGACCCAGTACTTC

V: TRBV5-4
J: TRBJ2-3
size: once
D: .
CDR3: CASSDGDWYTDTQYF
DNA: TGTGCCAGCAGCGACGGGGATTGGTACACAGATACGCAGTATTTT

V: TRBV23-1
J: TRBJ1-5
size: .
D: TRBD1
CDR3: CASSQPPRTGLMSNQPQHF
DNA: TGCGCCAGCAGTCAACCCCCCCGGACAGGGCTGATGAGCAATCAGCCCCAGCATTTT

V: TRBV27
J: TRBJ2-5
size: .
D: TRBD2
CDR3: CASSARTRQETQYF
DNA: TGTGCCAGCAGTGCGCGGACTAGGCAAGAGACCCAGTACTTC

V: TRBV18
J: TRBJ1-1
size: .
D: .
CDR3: CATAPGTNTEAFF
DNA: TGTGCCACTGCCCCAGGAACGAACACTGAAGCTTTCTTT

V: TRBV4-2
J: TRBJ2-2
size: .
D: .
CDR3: CASSQLLSGELFF
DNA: TGTGCCAGCAGCCAACTCCTGAGCGGGGAGCTGTTTTTT

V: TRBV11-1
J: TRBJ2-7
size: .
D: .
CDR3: CASSSQQGLEKQYF
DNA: TGTGCCAGCAGCTCCCAACAGGGTTTAGAGAAGCAGTACTTC

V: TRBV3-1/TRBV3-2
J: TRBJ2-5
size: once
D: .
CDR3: CASSQDWRYQETQYF
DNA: TGTGCCAGCAGCCAAGATTGGAGGTACCAAGAGACCCAGTACTTC

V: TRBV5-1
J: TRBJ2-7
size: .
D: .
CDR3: CASSFRGFSHEQYF
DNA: TGCGCCAGCAGCTTCAGGGGATTTTCCCACGAGCAGTACTTC

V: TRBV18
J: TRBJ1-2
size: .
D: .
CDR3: CASSPPHLADGYTF
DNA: TGTGCCAGCTCACCACCCCACTTGGCGGATGGCTACACCTTC

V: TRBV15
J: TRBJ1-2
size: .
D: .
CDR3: CATSTDDRKGYGYTF
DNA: TGTGCCACCAGCACCGATGACAGGAAGGGGTATGGCTACACCTTC

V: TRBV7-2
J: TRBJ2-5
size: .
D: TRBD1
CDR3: CASSLGNQGAQETQYF
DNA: TGTGCCAGCAGCTTAGGTAACCAGGGGGCTCAAGAGACCCAGTACTTC

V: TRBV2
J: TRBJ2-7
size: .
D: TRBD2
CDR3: CASSRDYTYEQYF
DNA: TGTGCCAGCAGTCGGGACTATACCTACGAGCAGTACTTC

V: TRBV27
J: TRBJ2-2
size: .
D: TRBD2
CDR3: CASSSNLKESGGASDTGELFF
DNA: TGTGCCAGCAGTTCCAACCTAAAGGAAAGCGGGGGGGCCTCGGACACCGGGGAGCTGTTTTTT

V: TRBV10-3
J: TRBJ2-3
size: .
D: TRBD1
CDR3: CAIGTGTDTQYF
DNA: TGTGCCATCGGGACAGGGACAGATACGCAGTATTTT

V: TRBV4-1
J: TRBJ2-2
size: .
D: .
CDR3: CASSQVRSEAGELFF
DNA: TGCGCCAGCAGCCAAGTAAGGTCAGAGGCCGGGGAGCTGTTTTTT

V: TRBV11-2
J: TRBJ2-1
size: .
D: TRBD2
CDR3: CASSLPIGLAGSYNEQFF
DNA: TGTGCCAGCAGCTTACCTATTGGACTAGCGGGATCCTACAATGAGCAGTTCTTC

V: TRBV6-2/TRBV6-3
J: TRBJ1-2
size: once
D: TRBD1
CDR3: CASSHRGRGNNYGYTF
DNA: TGTGCCAGCAGTCACAGGGGCCGGGGGAATAACTATGGCTACACCTTC

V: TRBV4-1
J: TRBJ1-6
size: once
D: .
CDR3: CASSQDVLVSSYNSPLHF
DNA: TGCGCCAGCAGCCAAGATGTACTGGTGAGCTCCTATAATTCACCCCTCCACTTT

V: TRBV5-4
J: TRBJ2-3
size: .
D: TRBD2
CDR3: CASSLGLAGGPDTQYF
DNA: TGTGCCAGCAGCTTGGGACTAGCGGGGGGACCAGATACGCAGTATTTT

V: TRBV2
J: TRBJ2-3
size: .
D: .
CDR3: CASGELTSTDTQYF
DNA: TGTGCCAGCGGAGAACTGACTAGCACAGATACGCAGTATTTT